A selection of T cell receptor beta chains follows, all from one sample in a study of shared clonotypes between healthy human individuals. This table comes from immunoSEQ multiplex PCR, and its TCRdb copy is limited to in-frame clones, with some not included. The sample lists about 320,000 clones, around 87% occurring once. The specimen sequenced was memory CD8+ T cells sorted from blood. These receptors were obtained from a man younger than 30 in good health. CDR3s include the opening cysteine and the closing phenylalanine or tryptophan. Each record gives: clone size, V gene, D gene, J gene, CDR3 DNA, CDR3 protein. A D gene is named only where the DNA matches it firmly. Clone size, where shown, is once, few, many, or a class for clones that have expanded.

.,TRBV19,TRBD1,TRBJ1-5,TGTGCCGGTACAGGGGCCCCTAATCAGCCCCAGCATTTT,CAGTGAPNQPQHF
.,TRBV7-9,.,TRBJ1-4,TGTGCCAGCAGCCCACCAACCAGATCCCATAATGAAAAACTGTTTTTT,CASSPPTRSHNEKLFF
.,TRBV4-1,TRBD1,TRBJ1-2,TGCGCCAGCAGCCAAGATAGGGGGCAGGGGCATGGCTACACCTTC,CASSQDRGQGHGYTF
.,TRBV12-5,TRBD1,TRBJ1-2,TGTGCTAGTGGTTTGGAAGGGGGCGCCTATGGCTACACCTTC,CASGLEGGAYGYTF
once,TRBV14,TRBD2,TRBJ2-7,TGTGCCAGCAGCCCCGCGGCTAGCGGGGGCAACGAGCAGTACTTC,CASSPAASGGNEQYF
.,TRBV7-2,.,TRBJ1-4,TGTGCCAGCAGCCCTATCCTAGGGCAGGGACGAAATGAAAAACTGTTTTTT,CASSPILGQGRNEKLFF
.,TRBV15,.,TRBJ1-5,TGTGCCACCAGCAGAGATCCTACGTCCCCTTACCAGCATTTT,CATSRDPTSPYQHF
.,TRBV10-1,.,TRBJ1-5,TGCGCCAGCAGAATCCTTCGACCTTATAGCAATCAGCCCCAGCATTTT,CASRILRPYSNQPQHF
.,TRBV6-1,.,TRBJ2-2,TGTGCCAGCAGTCAGAGGAACACCGGGGAGCTGTTTTTT,CASSQRNTGELFF
.,TRBV4-3,.,TRBJ2-1,TGCGCCAGCAGCCAAGATCGTCGCTGGGAGCAGTTCTTC,CASSQDRRWEQFF
.,TRBV5-1,TRBD1,TRBJ2-3,TGCGCCAGCAGCTTGCTTTTCGGACAGGGGTTTCCAGATACGCAGTATTTT,CASSLLFGQGFPDTQYF
.,TRBV27,TRBD2,TRBJ2-3,TGTGCCAGCACCTCCCTGGTGCGGGGGGGCCCAGATACGCAGTATTTT,CASTSLVRGGPDTQYF
once,TRBV6-1,TRBD1,TRBJ2-7,TGTGCCAGCAGTGAAGGAGGGGGGACAGGTTGGGTACTCTACGAGCAGTACTTC,CASSEGGGTGWVLYEQYF
.,TRBV7-9,.,TRBJ2-1,TGTGCCAGCAGCTTAGGATCCAATGAGCAGTTCTTC,CASSLGSNEQFF
.,TRBV2,.,TRBJ2-5,TGTGCCAGCAGGACGGAAGAGACCCAGTACTTC,CASRTEETQYF
many,TRBV7-2,.,TRBJ1-3,TGTGCCAGCAGCGATCGACTTAGCTCTGGAAACACCATATATTTT,CASSDRLSSGNTIYF
.,TRBV7-7,.,TRBJ2-1,TGTGCTAGCAGCTTAACCAGATCCTACAATGAGCAGTTCTTC,CASSLTRSYNEQFF
once,TRBV6-1,.,TRBJ1-3,TGTGCCAGCAGTGAAGCGCCCGGTAGGAACCGGCGAAACACCATATATTTT,CASSEAPGRNRRNTIYF
.,TRBV6-1,TRBD1,TRBJ1-1,TGTGCCAGCAGTGAAAGACAGGGTGTAGCTTTCTTT,CASSERQGVAFF
.,TRBV6-6,TRBD1,TRBJ1-5,TGTGCCAGCAGCAGACAGGGTGGTCAGCCCCAGCATTTT,CASSRQGGQPQHF
.,TRBV6-6,.,TRBJ2-5,TGTGCCAGCTTCGCTGATGGCCAGTACTTC,CASFADGQYF
.,TRBV27,.,TRBJ2-7,TGTGCCAGCGGGGTCCGAGGGCCCTACGAGCAGTACTTC,CASGVRGPYEQYF
few,TRBV11-2,TRBD1,TRBJ2-3,TGTGCCAGCAGCTTTCCAGGGGGCGCCGGTCTTGACACGCAGTATTTT,CASSFPGGAGLDTQYF
.,TRBV2,TRBD2,TRBJ2-3,TGTGCCAGCAGTGAAAGAACGGGGGGTATAGATACGCAGTATTTT,CASSERTGGIDTQYF
.,TRBV28,.,TRBJ2-5,TGTGCCAGCAGTTTACCCCGACAGGTAGGAGAGACCCAGTACTTC,CASSLPRQVGETQYF
.,TRBV20-1,.,TRBJ2-3,TGCAGTGCTATCGCTTCAGATACGCAGTATTTT,CSAIASDTQYF
.,TRBV5-5,TRBD1,TRBJ1-1,TGTGCCAGCAGCTTACGGGAGGGGGCCCCGGGCACTGAAGCTTTCTTT,CASSLREGAPGTEAFF
.,TRBV27,TRBD2,TRBJ2-1,TGTGCCAGCAGCCCCCAAGAGGCGGGAGCTTGGAATGAGCAGTTCTTC,CASSPQEAGAWNEQFF
.,TRBV28,TRBD1,TRBJ2-7,TGTGCCAGCAGCCCCGGACAGGGAGAGGACTACGAGCAGTACTTC,CASSPGQGEDYEQYF
.,TRBV5-6,.,TRBJ1-2,TGTGCCAGCGGCGGGTTCCCTAACTATGGCTACACCTTC,CASGGFPNYGYTF
.,TRBV11-2,TRBD1,TRBJ2-7,TGTGCCAGCAGCTTGGGGACAGGGACCTACGAGCAGTACTTC,CASSLGTGTYEQYF
.,TRBV5-1,TRBD2,TRBJ2-1,TGCGCCAGCAGCTTGTCCGGGGGGGACAATGAGCAGTTCTTC,CASSLSGGDNEQFF
.,TRBV4-1,TRBD1,TRBJ2-3,TGCGCCAGCAGCCTCAAGGACAGGGGGATTGCAGATACGCAGTATTTT,CASSLKDRGIADTQYF
.,TRBV7-8,.,TRBJ1-1,TGTGCCAGCAGCTTAAGCACGGGCACTGAAGCTTTCTTT,CASSLSTGTEAFF
.,TRBV25-1,.,TRBJ2-7,TGTGCCAGGACCCCTAGGGATTACGAGCAGTACTTC,CARTPRDYEQYF